The clone carrying this T cell receptor beta chain was seen only a few times. These data come from a study of T-cell memory formation after mild COVID-19. Employing constant-segment primers, 5'RACE generated TCR alpha and TCR beta cDNA libraries bearing sample barcodes and UMIs. TCRdb re-called the 5' RACE reads with MiXCR, one entry per CDR3 protein. This table holds 450,000 to 650,000 distinct CDR3 sequences, less than 25% found once. The CDR3 covers 16 residues. V lost 3 bases to trimming and J lost 2 bases, with 17 bases between them. The germline V gene encodes CDR1 LNHNV and CDR2 YYDKDF (reference sequence).

The sequenced material came from PBMCs or a T cell subset sorted from them (not recorded which). V is TRBV15 and J is TRBJ2-7; either TRBD1 or TRBD2 may fit D (5 bases each). This receptor was obtained from an adult woman who had mild COVID-19 (a few samples of this study predate the infection). Cell type and time point are not known. CDR3 bases: TGTGCCACCAGCAGGATACACCGGGACGGGACCTACGAGCAGTACTTC. Translated, it gives CATSRIHRDGTYEQYF.